One and the same sample provided the 27 T cell receptor beta chains below, sequenced in a study of shared clonotypes between healthy human individuals (TCRdb year 2020). The method behind the library was the immunoSEQ multiplex PCR assay. TCRdb mirrors the immuneACCESS table, restricted to in-frame sequences. Some clones are absent from its copies; in checked studies, under half trace to an unresolved V gene, and the reason for the others is unknown. This sample is represented by approximately 2.5 million clones; roughly 93% of them were singletons. The ten largest clones take up 0.36% of the sample. Sequences were obtained from naive CD4+ T cells from PBMCs. The sample's cell subset or site, from its label and the paper: CD45RA+ positively selected. The receptors come from a man younger than 35 in good health. Some clones in this sample may be carry-over from other donors' samples.

V usage is TRBV7-3 and J usage is TRBJ2-2; D possibly matches TRBD1 or TRBD2 (5 bases each). The V and J ends lost 2 bases and 5 bases respectively, with 12 bases between them. This CDR3 region has 15 residues. From germline, CDR1 is SGHTA and CDR2 FQGTGA. In DNA form, the CDR3 reads TGTGCCAGCAGCTTAGGCTCTGGGGGAACCGGGGAGCTGTTTTTT. Its protein product is CASSLGSGGTGELFF.

This sequence joins TRBV28 and TRBJ1-3, with a weak D call TRBD1 (5 bases). The CDR3 is 16 amino acids. The germline V and J ends were trimmed by 6 bases and 7 bases, with 22 bases remaining between them. Germline CDR1 reads MDHEN; CDR2 reads SYDVKM. The CDR3 DNA is TGTGCCAGCAGCCCGGACCCTCGGGGGTTTCGGAACACCATATATTTT. Its translation: CASSPDPRGFRNTIYF.

V and J are TRBV11-3 and TRBJ2-1; D is unclear. This CDR3 has 13 amino acids. Trimming removed 1 base at V and 7 bases at J, with 8 bases between. Germline V CDR1 and CDR2: SGHNT, YENEEA. This CDR3 reads CASSLGYGNEQFF. In nucleotides, the CDR3 is TGTGCCAGCAGCTTAGGGTACGGGAATGAGCAGTTCTTC.

This chain links TRBV10-2 with TRBJ2-5, with 7 positions matching TRBD1. The assigned J gene may be wrong: the sequence end matches TRBJ2-7 better. This CDR3 region has 13 residues. Germline CDR1 is WSHSY and CDR2 is SAAADI. Here the CDR3 DNA reads TGCGCCAGCTTGACAGGGCTGGTTGGCGAGCAGTACTTC. It codes for CASLTGLVGEQYF.

The chain uses TRBV30 and TRBJ1-4; the D is unclear. The CDR3 length is 12 residues. Trimming removed 0 bases from V and 10 bases from J, with 9 bases in between. Germline values: CDR1 GTSNPN, CDR2 SVGIG (reference sequence). The CDR3 loop is CAWSVDAGKLFF. Here the CDR3 DNA reads TGTGCCTGGAGTGTAGATGCGGGAAAACTGTTTTTT.

The gene calls are TRBV7-3 and TRBJ2-7; 7 bases line up with TRBD1. Per the germline V gene, CDR1 is SGHTA and CDR2 is FQGTGA. Trimming took 1 base from V and 2 from J; bases not matched to a gene: 5. This CDR3 region has 15 residues. CDR3 nucleotides: TGTGCCAGCAGCTTAAGGGCAGGGGGAGCCTACGAGCAGTACTTC. Amino acid sequence: CASSLRAGGAYEQYF.

The rearrangement links TRBV28 to TRBJ1-2; D is unresolved. Germline loops: CDR1 MDHEN, CDR2 SYDVKM. Trimming pared 7 bases from V and 2 bases from J, leaving 17 bases between. The CDR3 consists of 15 residues. This CDR3 reads CASTYSGSSNYGYTF. The CDR3 DNA sequence: TGTGCCAGCACCTATTCGGGCAGCTCAAACTATGGCTACACCTTC.

CDR3 loop: CASSPVRFRVGARDNEQFF. For the CDR3, the DNA is TGTGCCAGCAGCCCGGTTCGGTTTCGTGTCGGGGCGCGGGACAATGAGCAGTTCTTC. The chain couples TRBV11-2 to TRBJ2-1, with D perhaps assigned TRBD1 or TRBD2 (5 bases each). Germline values: CDR1 SGHAT, CDR2 FQNNGV. V dropped 5 bases and J dropped 5 bases, with 28 bases sitting between them. The CDR3 contains 19 residues.

This rearrangement joins TRBV15 to TRBJ2-5; 11 bases line up with TRBD2. The CDR3 length is 14 residues. V shed 6 bases and J 3 bases; nucleotides not matched to a gene: 3. Looked up from germline, CDR1 is LNHNV and CDR2 is YYDKDF (reference sequence). The CDR3 DNA sequence: TGTGCCACCAGACTTAGCGGGAGGGAAGAGACCCAGTACTTC. This sequence encodes CATRLSGREETQYF.

The rearrangement uses TRBV9 and TRBJ1-5; unclear D gene. V dropped 3 bases and J dropped 0 bases, with 16 bases sitting between them. The V gene's germline CDR1 is SGDLS and CDR2 YYNGEE. The CDR3 loop spans 17 amino acids. In nucleotides, the CDR3 is TGTGCCAGCAGCGACCGTGCTGTTGAACATAGCAATCAGCCCCAGCATTTT. It translates to CASSDRAVEHSNQPQHF.

CDR3 nucleotides: TGCGCCAGCAGCTTGAGCGGGAGCGCGACCGGGGAGCTGTTTTTT. This translates into CASSLSGSATGELFF. The chain employs TRBV5-1 and TRBJ2-2; 8 bases map to TRBD2. This CDR3 is 15 amino acids long. Germline values: CDR1 SGHRS, CDR2 YFSETQ. Germline trimming cut 1 base from V and 5 bases from J; bases unmatched to any gene: 4.

The chain has TRBV2 and TRBJ2-5; a weak D match, TRBD2 (6 bases). This CDR3 is 14 amino acids long. Germline V gene data show CDR1 as SNHLY and CDR2 as FYNNEI. V was shortened by 7 bases and J by 4 bases, with 16 bases between the two germline ends. The CDR3 sequence is CASNFWQGGETQYF. The CDR3 nucleotides are TGTGCCAGCAATTTTTGGCAGGGAGGAGAGACCCAGTACTTC.

V usage is TRBV19 and J usage is TRBJ2-7, with TRBD1 as a possible D gene (6 bases). V was shortened by 3 bases and J by 3 bases, with 15 bases between the two germline ends. Per the germline V gene, CDR1 is LNHDA and CDR2 is SQIVND (reference sequence). The CDR3 runs to 15 residues. The CDR3 DNA reads as TGTGCCAGTAGTATTGGTCGACAGGTAGGCTACGAGCAGTACTTC. It codes for CASSIGRQVGYEQYF.

The J gene is TRBJ2-3, the V gene TRBV6-1, with TRBD2 matching over 8 bases. CDR1 is MNHNS and CDR2 is SASEGT in the germline V gene. V shed 1 base and J 11 bases; nucleotides not matched to a gene: 11. This CDR3 is built from 15 residues. The CDR3 nucleotides read TGTGCCAGCAGTGAAGGAGGGAGCGGGAGCCGGGGGCAGTATTTT. This translates into CASSEGGSGSRGQYF.

The V gene is TRBV6-4, the J gene TRBJ1-5, with 9 bases matching TRBD1. Germline CDR1 and CDR2: MRHNA and SNTAGT. V lost 4 bases, J lost 3 bases, and 4 bases stayed unmatched. The CDR3 has 15 amino acids. CDR3 protein: CASSGRDRDNQPQHF. As DNA, the CDR3 is TGTGCCAGCAGTGGGAGGGACAGGGACAATCAGCCCCAGCATTTT.

This chain links TRBV7-3 with TRBJ2-3, with 9 bases matching TRBD2. The J segment lost 1 base and the V segment lost 5 bases, leaving 7 bases of the junction unmatched. Germline CDR1 SGHTA, CDR2 FQGTGA. The CDR3 consists of 16 residues. The CDR3 spells CASSPFLAGGTDTQYF. CDR3 DNA: TGTGCCAGCAGCCCATTTTTAGCGGGAGGCACAGATACGCAGTATTTT.

The chain combines TRBV6-5 with TRBJ1-1; the D gene is possibly TRBD1 (5 bases). V lost 6 bases, J lost 0 bases, and 8 bases lay in between. This CDR3 contains 13 residues. Germline loops: CDR1 MNHEY, CDR2 SVGAGI. The CDR3: CASRGRMNTEAFF. The CDR3 DNA reads as TGTGCCAGCAGGGGACGGATGAACACTGAAGCTTTCTTT.

The rearrangement joins TRBV19 to TRBJ2-2, with D unresolved. Germline V gene sequence: CDR1 LNHDA, CDR2 SQIVND (reference sequence). CDR3 length: 17 residues. Trimming took off 6 bases at V and 6 bases at J, with 23 bases between the two ends. CDR3 amino acids: CASSSTEGRTEAGELFF. The DNA of the CDR3 is TGTGCCAGTAGCTCAACCGAAGGGCGGACCGAGGCCGGGGAGCTGTTTTTT.

V and J are TRBV11-2 and TRBJ1-4; tentatively, D is TRBD1 (6 bases). The CDR3 has 15 amino acids. Per the germline V gene, CDR1 is SGHAT and CDR2 is FQNNGV. V lost 1 base and J 10 bases, leaving 16 bases between the germline ends. The CDR3 protein is CASSLATRKGGKLFF. CDR3 nucleotides: TGTGCCAGCAGCTTAGCAACCCGAAAGGGGGGAAAACTGTTTTTT.

The genes are TRBV18 and TRBJ1-4; maybe TRBD1 (5 bases). The germline V gene encodes CDR1 KGHSH and CDR2 LQKENI. The CDR3 has 17 amino acids. Between the trimmed V and J ends, which lost 6 bases and 0 bases, there was a span of 17 bases. CDR3 loop: CASSPGQAFATNEKLFF. The CDR3 DNA reads TGTGCCAGCTCCCCTGGACAAGCCTTTGCAACTAATGAAAAACTGTTTTTT.

The chain is built from TRBV23-1 and TRBJ2-1, with D perhaps TRBD2 (5 bases). TRBV23-1 is assigned to the ORF class and has an uncertain function. This CDR3 is built from 18 residues. V lost 0 bases and J 7 bases, leaving 22 bases between the germline ends. The CDR3 protein is CASSQSLPAPKRENEQFF. CDR3 DNA sequence: TGCGCCAGCAGTCAATCTCTCCCGGCCCCAAAAAGGGAGAATGAGCAGTTCTTC.

This clone was seen only once. V usage is TRBV7-9 and J usage is TRBJ1-2; 8 nucleotides agree with TRBD1. After removal of 3 bases from V and 6 bases from J, the junction contained 6 bases not matched to a gene. The CDR3 spans 14 residues. Germline CDR1 SEHNR, CDR2 FQNEAQ (reference sequence). This CDR3 reads CASSFPGTGHGYTF. The CDR3 bases are TGTGCCAGCAGCTTTCCCGGGACAGGTCATGGCTACACCTTC.

The gene calls are TRBV15 and TRBJ2-1; D ambiguous. CDR3 length equals 15 residues. Trimming removed 4 bases from V and 4 bases from J, with 14 bases in between. Looked up from germline, CDR1 is LNHNV and CDR2 is YYDKDF (reference sequence). CDR3 in DNA: TGTGCCACCAGCACCCAATTGGGTACGTACAATGAGCAGTTCTTC. The encoded protein is CATSTQLGTYNEQFF.

This clone was detected only a few times. V and J are TRBV2 and TRBJ1-5; no definite D call. The CDR3 runs to 14 residues. V was shortened by 6 bases and J by 2 bases, with 11 bases between the two germline ends. The germline V gene encodes CDR1 SNHLY and CDR2 FYNNEI. Here the CDR3 reads CASRQTPGNQPQHF. DNA of the CDR3: TGTGCCAGCAGACAAACACCCGGCAATCAGCCCCAGCATTTT.

The V gene is TRBV7-2, the J gene TRBJ2-2, with 9 bases matching TRBD2. This CDR3 spans 15 amino acids. Germline V gene data show CDR1 as SGHTA and CDR2 as FQGNSA. V was pared by 0 bases and J by 6 bases, with 2 bases of the junction left unmatched. CDR3 bases: TGTGCCAGCAGCTTAGCCCGGACTAGCGCCGGGGAGCTGTTTTTT. Its protein product is CASSLARTSAGELFF. The whole variable domain, filled in from reference TRBV7-2 and TRBJ2-2, reads GAGVSQSPSNKVTEKGKDVELRCDPISGHTALYWYRQSLGQGLEFLIYFQGNSAPDKSGLPSDRFSAERTGGSVSTLTIQRTQQEDSAVYLCASSLARTSAGELFFGEGSRLTVL.

This clone turned up a few times. This sequence joins TRBV4-2 and TRBJ2-2, with D possibly matching TRBD2 (5 bases). Germline-derived CDR1 and CDR2 are LGHNA and YNFKEQ. V was shortened by 4 bases and J by 1 base, with 10 bases between the two germline ends. The CDR3 is 15 residues long. The CDR3 protein is CASSLSGRNTGELFF. DNA of the CDR3: TGTGCCAGCAGCCTGAGCGGTAGGAACACCGGGGAGCTGTTTTTT.

The chain has TRBV7-2 and TRBJ2-3; 7 positions agree with TRBD1. The CDR3 runs 15 residues. V shed 3 bases and J 2 bases; nucleotides not matched to a gene: 5. Germline assignment: CDR1 SGHTA and CDR2 FQGNSA. CDR3 residues: CASSFQGDHTDTQYF. The CDR3 coding sequence is TGTGCCAGCAGCTTCCAGGGGGACCACACAGATACGCAGTATTTT.